This T cell receptor beta chain was sequenced in a study of T-cell reconstitution after alpha-beta-depleted transplantation in children. This clonotype was observed at least ten times. Preparation of the TCRbeta library involved a method that used unique molecular identifiers. TCRdb redid the calling of the PCR reads with MiXCR, one entry per CDR3 protein. The repertoire consists of about 610,000 distinct CDR3 sequences, with approximately 10% occurring once and the leading ten covering less than 4.5%. V was clipped by 5 bases and J by 4 bases; unmatched bases: 5. This CDR3 has 14 residues. This chain connects TRBV12-3 or TRBV12-4 to TRBJ2-7, with 10 bases that match TRBD2. The sample in question was PBMCs from the stem cell graft donor, obtained from the stem cell graft. The TCR sequence derives from a human donor who donated a stem cell graft to a child with acute myeloid leukemia. The CDR3: CASSAGTSVYEQYF. The CDR3 nucleotides are TGTGCCAGCAGTGCCGGGACTAGCGTTTACGAGCAGTACTTC.